These 30 T cell receptor beta chains came from one sample sequenced in a study of response to subunit inactivated influenza vaccine. TCRdb itself ran the RT-PCR reads through MiXCR, one entry per CDR3 protein. The repertoire includes around 530,000 distinct CDR3 sequences, about 15% of them detected once, and less than 4% sits in the top ten. The input for sequencing was CD4+ T cells sorted from PBMCs, taken roughly 24 months after vaccination. The receptors here all came from a man aged 50 to 69 who received an inactivated influenza vaccine.

This clonotype was observed a few times. The chain links TRBV20-1 to TRBJ1-1; 8 bases align to TRBD1. The CDR3 runs 17 residues. The trim removed 3 bases at V and 0 bases at J, leaving 12 bases unmatched. Germline assignment: CDR1 DFQATT and CDR2 SNEGSKA (reference sequence). In DNA, the CDR3 is TGCAGTGCTAGGAGTTTGGACAGGGTCCAACTGAACACTGAAGCTTTCTTT. Protein sequence: CSARSLDRVQLNTEAFF.

This clonotype was detected a few times. The chain employs TRBV5-1 and TRBJ2-1, with 8 bases identical to TRBD1. Germline loops: CDR1 SGHRS, CDR2 YFSETQ. The CDR3 is made up of 15 amino acids. The V gene end was trimmed by 0 bases and the J gene end by 8 bases; junction bases not matched to a gene: 7. CDR3 sequence (DNA): TGCGCCAGCAGCTTGGCCCCAGGGGGCGAGGATGAGCAGTTCTTC. This gives the protein CASSLAPGGEDEQFF.

This clonotype was detected a few times. The V and J genes are TRBV5-1 and TRBJ1-2; D possibly corresponds to TRBD1 (5 bases). V was trimmed by 0 bases and J by 2 bases, leaving 11 bases between them. CDR1 and CDR2 (germline): SGHRS, YFSETQ. The CDR3 is 15 amino acids. This chain's CDR3 is CASSLAQGGNYGYTF. The CDR3 DNA reads as TGCGCCAGCAGCTTGGCTCAGGGAGGGAACTATGGCTACACCTTC.

The CDR3 is CASETGRTGELFF. CDR3 DNA: TGTGCGTCGGAGACAGGGCGCACCGGGGAGCTGTTTTTT. J is TRBJ2-2 and V is TRBV10-3; 7 bases align to TRBD1. The CDR3 sequence is 13 residues long. Germline V gives CDR1 ENHRY, CDR2 SYGVKD.

The CDR3 region is CSAKAPYGGRTDTQYF. The CDR3 DNA sequence: TGCAGTGCTAAGGCCCCCTATGGGGGGAGAACAGATACGCAGTATTTT. The rearrangement joins TRBV20-1 to TRBJ2-3; D may be TRBD2 (6 bases). Trimming removed 4 bases from V and 3 bases from J, with 20 bases in between. The CDR3 runs 16 residues. Germline V lookup: CDR1 DFQATT, CDR2 SNEGSKA (reference sequence).

This clonotype was counted only a few times. The chain couples TRBV12-3 or TRBV12-4 to TRBJ2-5; TRBD2 aligns across 9 bases. The CDR3 totals 15 residues. Unmatched junction bases numbered 8, after V lost 4 bases and J lost 5 bases. The CDR3 is CASSSGGLAGETQYF. CDR3 in DNA: TGTGCCAGCAGTTCCGGGGGACTAGCTGGGGAGACCCAGTACTTC.

This clonotype was counted once. The V gene is TRBV12-3 or TRBV12-4, the J gene TRBJ2-1, with 7 bases identical to TRBD1. CDR3 size: 15 residues. Trimming at V came to 4 bases and at J to 4 bases, leaving 7 bases not matched to a gene. The CDR3: CASSYRGLGYNEQFF. The CDR3 nucleotides are TGTGCCAGCAGTTATAGGGGGCTTGGATACAATGAGCAGTTCTTC.

V gene TRBV24-1 combines with J gene TRBJ2-1, with D possibly matching TRBD2 (7 bases). Germline V gene data show CDR1 as KGHDR and CDR2 as SFDVKD. Trimming left V 3 bases short and J 1 base short, with 12 bases between. CDR3 size: 16 residues. CDR3 amino acids: CATSDPRGGSYNEQFF. In DNA, the CDR3 is TGTGCCACCAGTGATCCTAGGGGGGGATCCTACAATGAGCAGTTCTTC.

This clonotype was counted a few times. The V and J genes are TRBV20-1 and TRBJ2-5, with D perhaps TRBD2 (6 bases). The CDR3 contains 13 residues. Germline lookup yields CDR1 DFQATT and CDR2 SNEGSKA (reference sequence). The V and J ends lost 6 bases and 3 bases respectively, with 14 bases between them. CDR3 coding DNA: TGCAGTGCGGCCGGGACTGCAAAAGAGACCCAGTACTTC. Encoded protein: CSAAGTAKETQYF.

This clonotype has more than one count but fewer than ten. The chain links TRBV4-3 to TRBJ2-5, with a weak D call TRBD2 (6 bases). With 0 bases removed from V and 5 bases from J, the gap between germline ends came to 19 bases. Germline values: CDR1 LGHNA, CDR2 YSLEER. The CDR3 spans 17 residues. CDR3 protein: CASSQDFASALGETQYF. DNA of the CDR3: TGCGCCAGCAGCCAAGATTTCGCTAGCGCCTTAGGGGAGACCCAGTACTTC.

V and J are TRBV2 and TRBJ1-6; D is possibly TRBD1 (5 bases). The CDR3 spans 16 residues. The germline CDR1 and CDR2 sequences are SNHLY and FYNNEI. V lost 1 base and J 7 bases, leaving 14 bases between the germline ends. This chain's CDR3 is CASSEERPGFNSPLHF. CDR3 DNA sequence: TGTGCCAGCAGTGAAGAGCGGCCAGGGTTCAATTCACCCCTCCACTTT. Full variable domain (missing parts from reference TRBV2 and TRBJ1-6): EPEVTQTPSHQVTQMGQEVILRCVPISNHLYFYWYRQILGQKVEFLVSFYNNEISEKSEIFDDQFSVERPDGSNFTLKIRSTKLEDSAMYFCASSEERPGFNSPLHFGNGTRLTVT.

V is TRBV14 and J is TRBJ2-1, with D possibly TRBD2 on 5 matching bases. V was cut by 4 bases and J by 4 bases, with 17 bases left in between. This CDR3 is 16 amino acids long. CDR1 is SGHDN, CDR2 FVKESK, per germline. The CDR3 loop reads CASSRLLSGAYNEQFF. DNA of the CDR3: TGTGCCAGCAGCCGCCTTCTGAGCGGTGCGTACAATGAGCAGTTCTTC.

The genes are TRBV20-1 and TRBJ1-5; no reliable D call. CDR1 is DFQATT and CDR2 is SNEGSKA in the germline V gene (reference sequence). CDR3 length: 14 residues. Trimming stripped 4 bases from V and 0 bases from J, with 10 bases between. The CDR3 DNA sequence: TGCAGTGCTAATTCGCCAGTTAGCAATCAGCCCCAGCATTTT. It translates to CSANSPVSNQPQHF.

The rearrangement joins TRBV30 to TRBJ2-2, with no clear D. Germline V gene sequence: CDR1 GTSNPN, CDR2 SVGIG (reference sequence). The CDR3 totals 13 residues. Trimming removed 0 bases at V and 5 bases at J, with 7 bases between. For the CDR3, the DNA is TGTGCCTGGAGTGTTTTTGCGACCGGGGAGCTGTTTTTT. It yields the protein CAWSVFATGELFF.

This clonotype has more than one count but fewer than ten. The chain combines TRBV28 with TRBJ1-1; 8 nucleotides align to TRBD1. Trimming removed 3 bases from V and 1 base from J; junction bases left unmatched: 4. Germline assignment: CDR1 MDHEN and CDR2 SYDVKM. This CDR3 is 15 amino acids long. The CDR3 spells CASSLTGAQNTEAFF. Here the CDR3 DNA reads TGTGCCAGCAGTTTGACAGGGGCGCAGAACACTGAAGCTTTCTTT.

This clonotype was recorded a few times. The chain couples TRBV4-1 to TRBJ2-1; D is possibly TRBD1 or TRBD2 (6 bases each). This CDR3 has 15 residues. Germline CDR1 and CDR2: MGHRA and YSYEKL. Trimming stripped 5 bases from V and 0 bases from J, with 11 bases between. The CDR3: CASSYTGASYNEQFF. The CDR3, as DNA: TGCGCCAGCAGCTACACGGGGGCCTCCTACAATGAGCAGTTCTTC.

In this sample, this clonotype turned up a few times. V gene TRBV5-6 combines with J gene TRBJ2-5; 7 bases are a match to TRBD2. Germline trimming cut 1 base from V and 1 base from J; bases unmatched to any gene: 7. There are 16 residues in the CDR3. Germline values: CDR1 SGHDT, CDR2 YYEEEE. CDR3 sequence: CASSLPHGGTQETQYF. The DNA for the CDR3 is TGTGCCAGCAGCTTGCCCCACGGGGGGACCCAAGAGACCCAGTACTTC.

This chain links TRBV14 with TRBJ2-7; tentatively, D is TRBD2 (6 bases). This CDR3 is 13 amino acids long. The V end was cut by 4 bases, the J end by 3 bases, with 10 bases between. The germline CDR1 and CDR2 sequences are SGHDN and FVKESK. The CDR3 loop reads CASSLWGLYEQYF. The CDR3 nucleotides are TGTGCCAGCAGCCTGTGGGGACTCTACGAGCAGTACTTC.

V and J are TRBV7-9 and TRBJ2-7; 7 bases line up with TRBD2. J was trimmed by 7 bases and V by 5 bases; bases with no gene match: 17. CDR3 length: 16 residues. The germline gives CDR1 SEHNR, CDR2 FQNEAQ (reference sequence). The CDR3 DNA is TGTGCCAGCAGCCACCCGTCAGGGACTATCATGAGTGAGCAGTACTTC. Translated: CASSHPSGTIMSEQYF.

The chain is built from TRBV14 and TRBJ2-3; TRBD2 aligns across 7 bases. CDR1 and CDR2 from the germline V gene are SGHDN and FVKESK. This CDR3 is built from 17 residues. V was pared by 4 bases and J by 0 bases, with 10 bases of the junction left unmatched. The CDR3 coding sequence is TGTGCCAGCAGCCCGCGACTAGCAGCTACTAGCACAGATACGCAGTATTTT. Protein product: CASSPRLAATSTDTQYF.

This clonotype showed up just a few times. V and J are TRBV5-1 and TRBJ2-1; a weak D match, TRBD2 (6 bases). The CDR3 has 14 residues. Germline CDR1 is SGHRS and CDR2 is YFSETQ. The ends were cut back, 1 base at V and 7 bases at J, with 12 bases in the middle. CDR3 residues: CASSLRELINEQFF. CDR3 DNA sequence: TGCGCCAGCAGCTTGCGGGAGCTGATAAATGAGCAGTTCTTC.

In this sample, this clonotype turned up a few times. V usage is TRBV6-2 or TRBV6-3 and J usage is TRBJ2-1, with 9 bases identical to TRBD2. Losses at the gene ends were 2 bases for V and 7 bases for J; bases not matched to a gene: 6. CDR1 and CDR2 (germline): MNHEY, SVGEGT. This CDR3 comprises 15 residues. The CDR3 protein is CASSYALLAGNEQFF. DNA of the CDR3: TGTGCCAGCAGTTACGCCCTCCTAGCGGGAAATGAGCAGTTCTTC.

This clonotype was observed a few times. This chain connects TRBV10-3 to TRBJ2-7, with D hard to call. There are 11 residues in the CDR3. V was pared by 0 bases and J by 6 bases, with 3 bases between. The germline CDR1 and CDR2 sequences are ENHRY and SYGVKD. CDR3 coding DNA: TGTGCCATCAGTGAGTCACGCGAGCAGTACTTC. It encodes CAISESREQYF.

The chain couples TRBV5-5 to TRBJ2-3; D ambiguous. V lost 4 bases to trimming and J lost 8 bases, with 11 bases between them. CDR1 and CDR2 from the germline V gene are SGHKS and YYEKEE (reference sequence). The CDR3 runs to 12 residues. CDR3 coding DNA: TGTGCCAGCAGCCCCTCCTTTGGTACGCAGTATTTT. Encoded protein: CASSPSFGTQYF.

About this clonotype itself: A much larger clone differs by one base, so this may be a read error. The V and J genes are TRBV20-1 and TRBJ2-1; TRBD2 agrees at 12 bases. The CDR3 is 14 amino acids. Per germline, CDR1 DFQATT and CDR2 SNEGSKA (reference sequence). The J segment lost 6 bases and the V segment lost 4 bases, leaving 4 bases of the junction unmatched. The CDR3 reads CSAKGLAGSNEQFF. The DNA for the CDR3 is TGCAGTGCTAAGGGACTAGCGGGTAGCAATGAGCAGTTCTTC.

This clonotype turned up a few times. V is TRBV24-1 and J is TRBJ2-3, with 13 bases aligning to TRBD2. Germline V lookup: CDR1 KGHDR, CDR2 SFDVKD. The CDR3 loop spans 17 amino acids. The trim removed 3 bases at V and 4 bases at J, leaving 6 bases unmatched. CDR3 sequence: CATSDPRTSGRPDTQYF. CDR3 sequence (DNA): TGTGCCACCAGTGATCCGCGGACTAGCGGGAGACCAGATACGCAGTATTTT.

This clonotype has more than one count but fewer than ten. The CDR3 bases are TGTGCCAGCCGCCCCGGGGGATCAGAGACCCAGTACTTC. Its translation: CASRPGGSETQYF. The chain joins TRBV7-7 to TRBJ2-5, with D perhaps matching TRBD2 (6 bases). The V gene's germline CDR1 is SSHAT and CDR2 FNYEAQ (reference sequence). V lost 8 bases and J 4 bases, leaving 14 bases between the germline ends. The CDR3 is 13 amino acids.

Concerning this clonotype: A much larger clonotype is one base distant, so this may be a read error. The chain has TRBV3-1 and TRBJ2-6; 8 bases are a match to TRBD1. The junction had 13 bases not matched to a gene; V was cut back by 8 bases and J by 4 bases. CDR1 is LGHDT and CDR2 is YNNKEL in the germline V gene (reference sequence). CDR3 length: 17 amino acids. Here the CDR3 DNA reads TGTGCCAGCTGCCGATCCCCGGACAGGGCCGGGGCCAACGTCCTGACTTTC. Amino acids: CASCRSPDRAGANVLTF.

In its sample, this clonotype was seen a few times. The chain recombines TRBV7-2 with TRBJ1-1; D is uncertain. The CDR3 runs 15 residues. The germline V and J ends were trimmed by 0 bases and 1 base, with 9 bases remaining between them. Germline V CDR1 and CDR2: SGHTA, FQGNSA. The CDR3 DNA reads as TGTGCCAGCAGCTTAGCGGTTGGGCAGAACACTGAAGCTTTCTTT. It encodes CASSLAVGQNTEAFF.

V and J are TRBV10-3 and TRBJ1-2, with 7 bases that match TRBD1. With 7 bases clipped from V and 1 base from J, the junction kept 6 bases outside the gene matches. The CDR3 contains 14 residues. CDR1 and CDR2 from the germline V gene are ENHRY and SYGVKD. CDR3 amino acids: CAITTGTVNYGYTF. The CDR3 nucleotides read TGTGCCATCACTACCGGGACAGTTAACTATGGCTACACCTTC.